This T cell receptor beta chain was profiled in a study of cytomegalovirus exposure and HLA in healthy donors. The PCR contained 60 Vbeta and 13 Jbeta primers. Profiling relied on immunoSEQ multiplex PCR, and the TCRdb table lists in-frame clones only, not all of them. The sample carries 130,000 to 150,000 clones, roughly 80% recorded once. As concerns this clone: The antigen is unknown.

The CDR3 sequence is 16 residues long. CDR1 is SGHRS, CDR2 YFSETQ, per germline. J lost 3 bases, V lost 4 bases, and 10 bases had no gene match. Study-level findings and limits: Several of the most significant clusters appeared linked to common viral pathogens, based on a later analysis.

The sample taken for sequencing was PBMCs. This TCR derives from a woman in her thirties or forties in good health and CMV-seropositive. The J gene is TRBJ1-5, the V gene TRBV5-1, with 7 bases matching TRBD1. CDR3 DNA sequence: TGCGCCAGCAGCCCGGTTGTCAGGGGGATCAATCAGCCCCAGCATTTT. Protein product: CASSPVVRGINQPQHF.